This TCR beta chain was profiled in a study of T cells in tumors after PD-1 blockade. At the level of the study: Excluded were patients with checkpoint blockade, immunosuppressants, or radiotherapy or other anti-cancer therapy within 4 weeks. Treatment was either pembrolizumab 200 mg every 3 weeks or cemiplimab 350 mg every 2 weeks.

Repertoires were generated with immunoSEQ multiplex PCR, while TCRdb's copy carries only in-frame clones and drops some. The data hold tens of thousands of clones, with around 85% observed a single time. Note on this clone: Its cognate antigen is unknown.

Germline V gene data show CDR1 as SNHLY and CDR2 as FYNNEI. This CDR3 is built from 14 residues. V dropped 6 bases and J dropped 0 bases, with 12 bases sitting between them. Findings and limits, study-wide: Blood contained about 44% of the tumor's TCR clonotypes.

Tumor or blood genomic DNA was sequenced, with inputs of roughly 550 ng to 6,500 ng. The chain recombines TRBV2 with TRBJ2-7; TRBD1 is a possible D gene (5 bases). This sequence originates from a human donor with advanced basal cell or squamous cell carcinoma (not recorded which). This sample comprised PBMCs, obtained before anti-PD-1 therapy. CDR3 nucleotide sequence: TGTGCCAGCAGGGGGCCCAGTAGCTCCTACGAGCAGTACTTC. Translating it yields CASRGPSSSYEQYF.